Listed here are 28 T cell receptor beta chains from one sample, sequenced in a study of CXCR3-negative and CXCR3-positive naive CD8 T cells. UMI-labeled 5' RACE TRB cDNA libraries were prepared from the cells. TCRdb re-called the 5' RACE reads; every CDR3 protein appears as one record, without DNA. There are under 55,000 distinct CDR3 sequences in the sample, with about 10% held by the top ten. What was sequenced was memory CD8+ T cells from blood. The receptors were gathered from a human donor in good health. Some clones in this sample may be carry-over from other donors' samples.

The chain has TRBV6-2 or TRBV6-3 and TRBJ2-1; TCRdb outputs TRBD2, but without DNA this stays unchecked. CDR1 is MNHEY, CDR2 SVGEGT, per germline. This CDR3 spans 15 amino acids. The CDR3 region is CASSWTSGEGDEQFF.

The J gene is TRBJ1-5, the V gene TRBV2; there is no DNA to check the TCRdb D call of TRBD1. The CDR3 has 15 residues. Germline values: CDR1 SNHLY, CDR2 FYNNEI. CDR3 amino acids: CASSAGTGLFQPQHF.

The J gene is TRBJ2-5, the V gene TRBV5-5; with no DNA, the TCRdb D assignment of TRBD1 cannot be verified. Per the germline V gene, CDR1 is SGHKS and CDR2 is YYEKEE (reference sequence). This CDR3 is built from 14 residues. CDR3 protein: CASSYPGARETQYF. Looking up the rest from reference TRBV5-5 and TRBJ2-5 gives the full variable domain: DAGVTQSPTHLIKTRGQQVTLRCSPISGHKSVSWYQQVLGQGPQFIFQYYEKEERGRGNFPDRFSARQFPNYSSELNVNALLLGDSALYLCASSYPGARETQYFGPGTRLLVL.

The V gene is TRBV4-3, the J gene TRBJ2-2; TCRdb picks TRBD1, but there is no DNA to check that call. The CDR3 has 15 residues. The germline CDR1 and CDR2 sequences are LGHNA and YSLEER. The CDR3: CASSHRDRETGELFF.

This chain connects TRBV11-2 to TRBJ2-1. Per germline, CDR1 SGHAT and CDR2 FQNNGV. This CDR3 is built from 12 residues. This CDR3 is CASSDLANEQFF.

V and J are TRBV20-1 and TRBJ2-1. Germline values: CDR1 DFQATT, CDR2 SNEGSKA (reference sequence). The CDR3 has 15 amino acids. CDR3 amino acids: CSARPRYRSYNEQFF.

This chain joins TRBV3-1 and TRBJ2-1; TCRdb's D call of TRBD1 is untestable without DNA. CDR1 is LGHDT and CDR2 is YNNKEL in the germline V gene (reference sequence). This CDR3 is 15 amino acids long. CDR3 sequence reads: CASSLGGPLYNEQFF.

The genes are TRBV7-9 and TRBJ1-2; the D call from TCRdb, TRBD1, cannot be confirmed without DNA. Germline-derived CDR1 and CDR2 are SEHNR and FQNEAQ (reference sequence). This CDR3 is 15 amino acids long. This chain's CDR3 is CASSSKDRGVIGYTF.

J is TRBJ2-2 and V is TRBV11-2; TCRdb gives TRBD1 as the D gene, but with no DNA this cannot be confirmed. The CDR3 has 15 amino acids. From germline, CDR1 is SGHAT and CDR2 FQNNGV. This CDR3 reads CASSERGPSTGELFF.

The genes are TRBV4-2 and TRBJ2-7. Germline-derived CDR1 and CDR2 are LGHNA and YNFKEQ. The CDR3 is made up of 14 amino acids. The CDR3 here is CASSQVGSTYEQYF.

V usage is TRBV7-9 and J usage is TRBJ1-2; the D call of TRBD1 rests on TCRdb alone, since no DNA is present to check it. CDR1 and CDR2 from the germline V gene are SEHNR and FQNEAQ (reference sequence). The CDR3 runs to 14 residues. CDR3 sequence reads: CASSHRDRHYGYTF.

The V call is TRBV4-1, the J call TRBJ1-6. CDR1 is MGHRA, CDR2 YSYEKL, per germline. There are 13 residues in the CDR3. The chain's CDR3 is CASSIGDNSPLHF.

The chain has TRBV7-3 and TRBJ2-1; with no DNA, the TCRdb D assignment of TRBD2 cannot be verified. The CDR3 runs 13 residues. Per the germline V gene, CDR1 is SGHTA and CDR2 is FQGTGA. CDR3 protein: CASSLGLAREQFF.

The chain is built from TRBV7-9 and TRBJ1-1; TCRdb names TRBD1, which stays unverified in the absence of DNA. This CDR3 spans 14 amino acids. CDR1 SEHNR and CDR2 FQNEAQ come from the germline V gene (reference sequence). This CDR3 reads CASSSGAWDTEAFF.

CDR3 sequence: CASRHEGRTEAFF. This chain connects TRBV19 to TRBJ1-1; lacking DNA, the TRBD1 call made by TCRdb goes unchecked. The germline CDR1 and CDR2 sequences are LNHDA and SQIVND (reference sequence). The CDR3 spans 13 residues.

This rearrangement joins TRBV6-6 to TRBJ1-6. This CDR3 has 15 residues. Germline CDR1 reads MNHNY; CDR2 reads SVGAGI (reference sequence). The CDR3 region is CASSGGTDLASPLHF.

This sequence joins TRBV7-9 and TRBJ1-2. Looked up from germline, CDR1 is SEHNR and CDR2 is FQNEAQ (reference sequence). The length of the CDR3 is 13 residues. CDR3 sequence: CASSLGHLYGYTF.

The V call is TRBV27, the J call TRBJ1-4; TCRdb outputs TRBD1, but without DNA this stays unchecked. This CDR3 contains 14 residues. Germline V gene data show CDR1 as MNHEY and CDR2 as SMNVEV (reference sequence). The CDR3 region is CASSFEAQNEKLFF. Filled out from reference TRBV27 and TRBJ1-4, the complete variable domain reads EAQVTQNPRYLITVTGKKLTVTCSQNMNHEYMSWYRQDPGLGLRQIYYSMNVEVTDKGDVPEGYKVSRKEKRNFPLILESPSPNQTSLYFCASSFEAQNEKLFFGSGTQLSVL.

V and J are TRBV6-2 or TRBV6-3 and TRBJ1-1; checking the TCRdb D call of TRBD1 is not possible without DNA. The CDR3 has 16 amino acids. Germline V CDR1 and CDR2: MNHEY, SVGEGT. CDR3 region: CASSYFPTMGRTEAFF.

The V call is TRBV23-1, the J call TRBJ1-2. TRBV23-1 is treated as an ORF (open reading frame) with a function not yet certain. The length of the CDR3 is 17 residues. The CDR3 here is CASSQSVLEAEDYGYTF.

The rearrangement uses TRBV20-1 and TRBJ2-1; the D call of TRBD1 rests on TCRdb alone, since no DNA is present to check it. Germline CDR1 DFQATT, CDR2 SNEGSKA (reference sequence). The CDR3 is 12 amino acids. The CDR3 sequence is CSARYRDNEQFF.

This chain uses TRBV6-5 with TRBJ2-3; TCRdb returns TRBD2, unconfirmable since there is no DNA. CDR1 is MNHEY and CDR2 is SVGAGI in the germline V gene. The CDR3 totals 16 residues. This CDR3 reads CASSARTSGSTDTQYF.

The J gene is TRBJ2-7, the V gene TRBV4-3; the D call from TCRdb, TRBD2, cannot be confirmed without DNA. Per the germline V gene, CDR1 is LGHNA and CDR2 is YSLEER. The CDR3 has 16 amino acids. The chain's CDR3 is CASSQGCGPQNDEQYF.

V is TRBV6-5 and J is TRBJ1-1. This CDR3 spans 19 amino acids. Germline V lookup: CDR1 MNHEY, CDR2 SVGAGI. The CDR3 loop reads CASSYHPLGLLGSNTEAFF.

The chain has TRBV29-1 and TRBJ2-7; TCRdb gives TRBD1 as the D gene, but with no DNA this cannot be confirmed. This CDR3 has 14 residues. CDR1 is SQVTM and CDR2 is ANQGSEA in the germline V gene. CDR3 sequence: CSVEVQTGYDEQYF.

The V call is TRBV28, the J call TRBJ1-5; TCRdb designates TRBD1, a call that cannot be tested without DNA. CDR1 is MDHEN, CDR2 SYDVKM, per germline. The CDR3 length is 17 residues. The CDR3 here is CAGQGNELRLGNQPQHF.

This rearrangement joins TRBV7-2 to TRBJ1-4; checking the TCRdb D call of TRBD1 is not possible without DNA. CDR3 size: 19 residues. The germline V gene has CDR1 SGHTA and CDR2 FQGNSA. The CDR3 sequence is CASSLSIGTASWANEKLFF.

The chain uses TRBV12-3 or TRBV12-4 and TRBJ1-2. The CDR3 spans 11 residues. CDR3: CASRSLLGYTF.